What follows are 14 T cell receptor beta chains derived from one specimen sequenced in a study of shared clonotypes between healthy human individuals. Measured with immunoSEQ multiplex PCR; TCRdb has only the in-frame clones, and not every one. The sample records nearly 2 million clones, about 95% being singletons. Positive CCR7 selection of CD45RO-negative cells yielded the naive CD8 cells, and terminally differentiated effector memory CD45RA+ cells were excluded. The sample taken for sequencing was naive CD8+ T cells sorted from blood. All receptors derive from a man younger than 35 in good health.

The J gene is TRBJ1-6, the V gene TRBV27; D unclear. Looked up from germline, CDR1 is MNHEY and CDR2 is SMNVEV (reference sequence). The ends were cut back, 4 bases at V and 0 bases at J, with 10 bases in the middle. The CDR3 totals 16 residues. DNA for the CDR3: TGTGCCAGCAGTTCCAGTTCCCCCTCCTATAATTCACCCCTCCACTTT. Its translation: CASSSSSPSYNSPLHF.

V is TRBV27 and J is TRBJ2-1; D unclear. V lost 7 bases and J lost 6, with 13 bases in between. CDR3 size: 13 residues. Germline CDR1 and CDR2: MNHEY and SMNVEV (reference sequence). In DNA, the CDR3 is TGTGCCAGCAAGGTGGCCCCCTCCAATGAGCAGTTCTTC. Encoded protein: CASKVAPSNEQFF.

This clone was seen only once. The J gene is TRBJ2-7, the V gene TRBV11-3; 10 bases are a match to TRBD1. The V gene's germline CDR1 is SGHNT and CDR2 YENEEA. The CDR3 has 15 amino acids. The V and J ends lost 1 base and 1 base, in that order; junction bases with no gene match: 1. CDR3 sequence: CASSLGQGASYEQYF. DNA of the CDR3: TGTGCCAGCAGCTTAGGACAGGGGGCTTCCTACGAGCAGTACTTC.

CDR3 sequence: CASSRWTSVGELFF. The CDR3 DNA is TGTGCCAGCAGTCGATGGACTAGCGTCGGGGAGCTGTTTTTT. The chain combines TRBV6-5 with TRBJ2-2; TRBD2 matches at 9 bases. The germline V gene has CDR1 MNHEY and CDR2 SVGAGI. Unmatched junction bases numbered 5, after V lost 5 bases and J lost 7 bases. This CDR3 region has 14 residues.

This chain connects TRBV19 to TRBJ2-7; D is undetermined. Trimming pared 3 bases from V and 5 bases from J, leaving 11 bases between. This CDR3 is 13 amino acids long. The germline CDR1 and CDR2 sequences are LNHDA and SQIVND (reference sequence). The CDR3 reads CASSIDLGHEQYF. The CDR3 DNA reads TGTGCCAGTAGTATCGACCTTGGCCACGAGCAGTACTTC.

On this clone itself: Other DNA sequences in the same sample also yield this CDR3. The CDR3 DNA reads TGTGCCAGCAGCCTCACTAGCGGGGGGGCCTACGAGCAGTACTTC. Amino acids: CASSLTSGGAYEQYF. The gene calls are TRBV6-5 and TRBJ2-7; TRBD2 agrees at 13 bases. The germline gives CDR1 MNHEY, CDR2 SVGAGI. CDR3 length equals 15 residues. The ends lost 6 bases at V and 2 bases at J; junction bases unmatched: 4.

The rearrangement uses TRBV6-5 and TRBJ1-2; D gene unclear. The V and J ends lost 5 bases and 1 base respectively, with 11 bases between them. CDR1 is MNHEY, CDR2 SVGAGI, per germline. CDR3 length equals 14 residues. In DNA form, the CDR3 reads TGTGCCAGCAGTCACCCAGCCGATAACTATGGCTACACCTTC. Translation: CASSHPADNYGYTF.

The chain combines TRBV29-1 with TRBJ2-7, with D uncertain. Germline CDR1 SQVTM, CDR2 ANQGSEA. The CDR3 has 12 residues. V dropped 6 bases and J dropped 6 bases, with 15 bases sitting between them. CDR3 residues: CSVLQGSGEQYF. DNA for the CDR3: TGCAGCGTGCTACAAGGTTCGGGCGAGCAGTACTTC.

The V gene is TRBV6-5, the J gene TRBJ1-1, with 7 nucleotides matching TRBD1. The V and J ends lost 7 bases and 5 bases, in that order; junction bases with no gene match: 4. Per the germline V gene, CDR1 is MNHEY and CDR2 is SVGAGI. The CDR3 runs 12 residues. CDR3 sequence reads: CASTQGETEAFF. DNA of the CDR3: TGTGCCAGCACCCAGGGGGAGACTGAAGCTTTCTTT.

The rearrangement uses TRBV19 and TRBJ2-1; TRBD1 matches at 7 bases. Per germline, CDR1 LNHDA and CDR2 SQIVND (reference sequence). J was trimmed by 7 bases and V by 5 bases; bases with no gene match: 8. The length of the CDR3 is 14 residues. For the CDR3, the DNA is TGTGCCAGTAGTCCCCGGACAGGATTGAATGAGCAGTTCTTC. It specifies CASSPRTGLNEQFF.

The CDR3 here is CACQLLGQTNEKLFF. CDR3 nucleotide sequence: TGTGCCTGCCAGCTTTTGGGACAGACGAATGAAAAACTGTTTTTT. The V and J genes are TRBV30 and TRBJ1-4; 7 bases agree with TRBD1. CDR3 length equals 15 residues. The V gene's germline CDR1 is GTSNPN and CDR2 SVGIG (reference sequence). Trimming cost V 6 bases and J 5 bases; bases outside gene matches: 12.

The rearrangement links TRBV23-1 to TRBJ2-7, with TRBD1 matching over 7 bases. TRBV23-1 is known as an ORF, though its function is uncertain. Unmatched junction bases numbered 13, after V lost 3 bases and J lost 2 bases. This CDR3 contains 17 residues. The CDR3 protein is CASSHGQGDGPAYEQYF. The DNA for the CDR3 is TGCGCCAGCAGTCACGGCCAGGGGGACGGACCAGCCTACGAGCAGTACTTC.

CDR3 bases: TGTGCCAGCAGTCCCACCCCCGTACAGAAAGGGAGGGAGACCCAGTACTTC. Amino acid sequence: CASSPTPVQKGRETQYF. This chain joins TRBV27 and TRBJ2-5; D possibly corresponds to TRBD2 (6 bases). CDR3 length: 17 amino acids. Germline CDR1 MNHEY, CDR2 SMNVEV (reference sequence). Trimming left V 5 bases short and J 5 bases short, with 24 bases between.

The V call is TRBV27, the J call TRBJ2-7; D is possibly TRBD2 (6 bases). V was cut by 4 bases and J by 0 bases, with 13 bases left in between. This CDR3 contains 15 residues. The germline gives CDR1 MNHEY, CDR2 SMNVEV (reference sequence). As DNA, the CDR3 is TGTGCCAGCAGTTATTCGGACGGGAGCTCCTACGAGCAGTACTTC. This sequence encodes CASSYSDGSSYEQYF.